This entry is about one T cell receptor beta chain. This specimen comes from a study of T-cell memory formation after mild COVID-19. Trimming removed 3 bases from V and 5 bases from J, with 12 bases in between. CDR1 and CDR2 (germline): SGHTA, FQGTGA. The CDR3 loop spans 14 amino acids. MiXCR, applied by TCRdb to the 5' RACE reads, yields one record per CDR3 protein. The sample has about 320,000 distinct CDR3 sequences; 13% to 15% are singletons. V usage is TRBV7-3 and J usage is TRBJ2-3, with D unclear. The receptor was derived from a man younger than 30 who had mild COVID-19 (a few samples of this study predate the infection). Cell type and time point are not known. The sequencing sample was made of PBMCs or a T cell subset sorted from them (not recorded which). CDR3 sequence (DNA): TGTGCCAGCAGCTTTTCTTCCGACCAAGATACGCAGTATTTT. Amino acids: CASSFSSDQDTQYF.